Listed here is a single T cell receptor beta chain. This sample is part of a study of T cells after somatic rescue of genetic block. Sequencing used immunoSEQ multiplex PCR; TCRdb keeps in-frame clones, though not all of them. The table records approximately 88,000 clones, 75% to 90% of them present only once. CDR3 length equals 15 residues. Sequenced input: peripheral blood mononuclear cells (PBMCs). This sequence joins TRBV21-1 and TRBJ2-5; the D segment call TRBD1 is taken from the table without a DNA check. TRBV21-1 is a pseudogene segment. This receptor was obtained from a woman younger than 35. The CDR3: CASSKKDRPQETQYF. Here the CDR3 DNA reads TGTGCCAGCAGCAAAAAGGACAGGCCACAAGAGACCCAGTACTTC.